This T cell receptor (beta chain) was identified in a study of metastatic and nonmetastatic thyroid tumors. TCRdb recomputed clones from the PCR reads via MiXCR. The profile shows tens of thousands of clones, 4% to 5% of them singletons. Thyroid surgery was preceded by no treatment in any patient. Germline CDR1 MNHNS, CDR2 SASEGT. This CDR3 is 14 amino acids long. V was cut by 6 bases and J by 0 bases, with 12 bases left in between. This clone occurred many times. The chain recombines TRBV6-1 with TRBJ2-7; D remains ambiguous. The sample taken for sequencing was blood. This clonotype was obtained from a female donor with papillary thyroid cancer or a benign thyroid nodule (not recorded which). Some clones in this sample may be carry-over from other donors' samples. CDR3 protein: CASRPRYGSYEQYF. CDR3 bases: TGTGCCAGCAGACCAAGATATGGCTCCTACGAGCAGTACTTC.